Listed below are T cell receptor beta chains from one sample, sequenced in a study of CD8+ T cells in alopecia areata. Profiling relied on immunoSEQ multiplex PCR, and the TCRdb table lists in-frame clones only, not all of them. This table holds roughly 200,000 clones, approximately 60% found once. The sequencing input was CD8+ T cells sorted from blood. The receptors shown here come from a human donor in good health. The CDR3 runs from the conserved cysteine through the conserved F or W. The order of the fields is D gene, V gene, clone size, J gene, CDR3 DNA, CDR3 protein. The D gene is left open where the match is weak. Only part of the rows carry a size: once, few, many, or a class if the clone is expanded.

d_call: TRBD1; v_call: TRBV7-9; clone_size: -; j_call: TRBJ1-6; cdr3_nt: TGTGCCAGCAGCTTGCTTGGGACAGCCAATTCACCCCTCCACTTT; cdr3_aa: CASSLLGTANSPLHF
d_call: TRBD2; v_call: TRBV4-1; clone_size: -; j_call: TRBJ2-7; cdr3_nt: TGCGCCAGCAGCCAATTAGCGGGGGGGCTCGAGCAGTACTTC; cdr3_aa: CASSQLAGGLEQYF
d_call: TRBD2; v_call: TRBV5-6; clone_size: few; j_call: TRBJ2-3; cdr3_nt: TGTGCCAGCAGCTCCATCGGGGGGATGGGAGATACGCAGTATTTT; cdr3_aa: CASSSIGGMGDTQYF
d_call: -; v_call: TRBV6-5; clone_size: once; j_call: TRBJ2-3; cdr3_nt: TGTGCCAGCAGTTACATCCGAGGAGCAGATACGCAGTATTTT; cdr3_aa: CASSYIRGADTQYF
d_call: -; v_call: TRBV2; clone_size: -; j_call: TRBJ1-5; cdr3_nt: TGTGCCAGCAGTTTTAGGGGGAGCTATCAGCCCCAGCATTTT; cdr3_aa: CASSFRGSYQPQHF
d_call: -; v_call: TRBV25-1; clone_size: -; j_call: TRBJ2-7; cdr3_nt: TGTGCCAGCAGTGAATGGGAGGGGGGGCCCTACGAGCAGTACTTC; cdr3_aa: CASSEWEGGPYEQYF
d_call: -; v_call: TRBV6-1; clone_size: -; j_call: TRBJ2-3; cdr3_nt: TGTGCCAGCAGTCCCAGGGTCACAGATACGCAGTATTTT; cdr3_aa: CASSPRVTDTQYF
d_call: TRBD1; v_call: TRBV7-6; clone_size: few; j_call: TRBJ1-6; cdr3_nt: TGTGCCAGCAGCTTACGTGGACAGGGGCAATCACCCCTCCACTTT; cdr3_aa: CASSLRGQGQSPLHF
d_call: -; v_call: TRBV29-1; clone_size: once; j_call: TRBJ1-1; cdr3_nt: TGCAGCGTTGCAGGGGCGGAAGGCATGAACACTGAAGCTTTCTTT; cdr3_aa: CSVAGAEGMNTEAFF
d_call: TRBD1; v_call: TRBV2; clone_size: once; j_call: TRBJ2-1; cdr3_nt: TGTGCCAGCAGTGGGACAGGGAGCTCCTACAATGAGCAGTTCTTC; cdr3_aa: CASSGTGSSYNEQFF
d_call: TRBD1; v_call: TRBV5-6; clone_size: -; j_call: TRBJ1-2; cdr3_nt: TGTGCCAGCAGCTTGGGTCAGGGGGCGCGTGGCTACACCTTC; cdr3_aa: CASSLGQGARGYTF
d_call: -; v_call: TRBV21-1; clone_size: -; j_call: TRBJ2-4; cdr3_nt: TGTGCCAGCAGCAAGTACAGGGACGAGGACAAAAACATTCAGTACTTC; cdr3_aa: CASSKYRDEDKNIQYF
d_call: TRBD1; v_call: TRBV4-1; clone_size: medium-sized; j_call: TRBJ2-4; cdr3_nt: TGCGCCAGCAGCCAAGTTGCGTTGAGACAGGGGGCAGACATTCAGTACTTC; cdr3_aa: CASSQVALRQGADIQYF
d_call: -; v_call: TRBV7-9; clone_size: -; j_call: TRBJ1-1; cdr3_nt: TGTGCCAGCAGCCGTCCGGGGATGAACACTGAAGCTTTCTTT; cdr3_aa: CASSRPGMNTEAFF
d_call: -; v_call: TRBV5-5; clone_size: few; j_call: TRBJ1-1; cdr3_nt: TGTGCCAGCAACGAGGGCCCGCTAATGAACACTGAAGCTTTCTTT; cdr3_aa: CASNEGPLMNTEAFF
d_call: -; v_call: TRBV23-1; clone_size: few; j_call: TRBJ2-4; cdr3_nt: TGCGCCAGCCTTACCTGTGGAGCCAAAAACATTCAGTACTTC; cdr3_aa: CASLTCGAKNIQYF
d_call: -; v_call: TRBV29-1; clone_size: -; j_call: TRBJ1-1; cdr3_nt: TGCAGCGTTATGAACACTGAAGCTTTCTTT; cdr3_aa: CSVMNTEAFF
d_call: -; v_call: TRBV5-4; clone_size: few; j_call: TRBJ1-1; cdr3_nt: TGTGCCAGCAGCCCGGACTGGAACACTGAAGCTTTCTTT; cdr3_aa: CASSPDWNTEAFF